This record looks at one T cell receptor (beta chain) sequence and its context. TCRdb called the 5' RACE reads again in MiXCR, with one record for every CDR3 protein. The table shows around 690,000 distinct CDR3 sequences, with over 20% occurring only once. The data were obtained in a study of identical twins. There are 15 residues in the CDR3. Germline CDR1 is MNHEY and CDR2 is SMNVEV (reference sequence). V was clipped by 4 bases and J by 4 bases, with 16 bases between them. The sample was also linked to a second study, of T cells expressing NK-cell markers.

The chain joins TRBV27 to TRBJ1-2; D remains ambiguous. This clonotype was obtained from a woman aged 18-29 years in good health. The material sequenced was PBMCs. CDR3 residues: CASSWTGLGGYGYTF. The DNA of the CDR3 is TGTGCCAGCAGTTGGACCGGATTGGGTGGCTATGGCTACACCTTC.